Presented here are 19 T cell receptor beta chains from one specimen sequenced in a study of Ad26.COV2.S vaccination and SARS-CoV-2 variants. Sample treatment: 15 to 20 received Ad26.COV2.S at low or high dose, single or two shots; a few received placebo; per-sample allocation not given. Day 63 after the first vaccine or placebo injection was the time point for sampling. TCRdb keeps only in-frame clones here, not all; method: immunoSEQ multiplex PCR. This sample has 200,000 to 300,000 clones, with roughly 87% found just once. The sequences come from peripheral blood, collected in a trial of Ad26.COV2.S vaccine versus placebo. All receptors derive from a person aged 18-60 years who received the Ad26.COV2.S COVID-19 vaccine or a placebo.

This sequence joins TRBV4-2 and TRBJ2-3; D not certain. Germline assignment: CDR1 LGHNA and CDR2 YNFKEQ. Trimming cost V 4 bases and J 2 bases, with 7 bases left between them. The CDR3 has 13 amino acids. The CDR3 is CASSPRITDTQYF. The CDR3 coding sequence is TGTGCCAGCAGCCCCCGGATCACAGATACGCAGTATTTT.

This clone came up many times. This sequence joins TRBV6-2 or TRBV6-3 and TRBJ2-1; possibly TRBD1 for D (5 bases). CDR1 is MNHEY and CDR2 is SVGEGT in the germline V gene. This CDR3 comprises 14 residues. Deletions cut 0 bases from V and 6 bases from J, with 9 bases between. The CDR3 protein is CASSYSTESNEQFF. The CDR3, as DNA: TGTGCCAGCAGTTACTCGACAGAGAGCAATGAGCAGTTCTTC.

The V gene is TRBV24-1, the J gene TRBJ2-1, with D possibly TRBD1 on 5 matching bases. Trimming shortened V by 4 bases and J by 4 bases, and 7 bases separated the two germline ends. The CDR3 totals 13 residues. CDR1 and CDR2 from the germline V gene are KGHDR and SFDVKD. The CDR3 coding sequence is TGTGCCACCAGTGACCAGGGATACAATGAGCAGTTCTTC. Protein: CATSDQGYNEQFF.

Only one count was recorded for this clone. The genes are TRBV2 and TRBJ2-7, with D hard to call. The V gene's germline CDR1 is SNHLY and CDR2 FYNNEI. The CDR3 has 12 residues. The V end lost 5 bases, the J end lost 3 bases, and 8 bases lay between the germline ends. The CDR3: CASSYNSYEQYF. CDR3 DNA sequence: TGTGCCAGCAGTTACAACAGCTACGAGCAGTACTTC.

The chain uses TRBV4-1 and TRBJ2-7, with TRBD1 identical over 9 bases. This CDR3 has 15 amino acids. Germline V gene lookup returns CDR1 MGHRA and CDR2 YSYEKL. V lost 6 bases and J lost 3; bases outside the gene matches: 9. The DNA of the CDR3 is TGCGCCAGCAGACCCGGACAGGGGCCATACTACGAGCAGTACTTC. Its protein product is CASRPGQGPYYEQYF.

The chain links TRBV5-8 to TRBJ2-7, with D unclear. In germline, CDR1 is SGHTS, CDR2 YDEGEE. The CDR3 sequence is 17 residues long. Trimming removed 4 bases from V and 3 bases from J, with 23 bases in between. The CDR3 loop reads CASSPPPLQGPLYEQYF. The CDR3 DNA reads TGTGCCAGCAGCCCCCCACCCTTACAAGGTCCGCTCTACGAGCAGTACTTC.

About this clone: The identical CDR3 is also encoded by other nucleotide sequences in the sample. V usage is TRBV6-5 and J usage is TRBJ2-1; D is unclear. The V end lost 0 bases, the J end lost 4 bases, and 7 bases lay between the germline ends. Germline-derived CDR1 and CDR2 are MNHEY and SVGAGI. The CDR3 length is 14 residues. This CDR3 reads CASSYSGQYNEQFF. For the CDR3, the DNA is TGTGCCAGCAGTTACTCTGGTCAGTACAATGAGCAGTTCTTC.

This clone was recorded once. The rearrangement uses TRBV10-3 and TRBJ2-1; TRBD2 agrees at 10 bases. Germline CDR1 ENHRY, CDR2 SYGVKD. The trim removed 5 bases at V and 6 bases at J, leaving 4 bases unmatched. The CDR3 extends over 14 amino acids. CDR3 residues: CAISSSGRANEQFF. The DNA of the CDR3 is TGTGCCATCAGTTCCAGCGGGAGGGCCAATGAGCAGTTCTTC.

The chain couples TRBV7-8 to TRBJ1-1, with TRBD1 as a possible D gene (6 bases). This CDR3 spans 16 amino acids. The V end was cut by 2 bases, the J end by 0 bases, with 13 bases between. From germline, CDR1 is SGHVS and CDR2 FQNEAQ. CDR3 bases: TGTGCCAGCAGCTTATCGGGGGGCGTATTGAACACTGAAGCTTTCTTT. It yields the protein CASSLSGGVLNTEAFF. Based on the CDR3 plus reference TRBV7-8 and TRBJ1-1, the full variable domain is GAGVSQSPRYKVAKRGQDVALRCDPISGHVSLFWYQQALGQGPEFLTYFQNEAQLDKSGLPSDRFFAERPEGSVSTLKIQRTQQEDSAVYLCASSLSGGVLNTEAFFGQGTRLTVV.

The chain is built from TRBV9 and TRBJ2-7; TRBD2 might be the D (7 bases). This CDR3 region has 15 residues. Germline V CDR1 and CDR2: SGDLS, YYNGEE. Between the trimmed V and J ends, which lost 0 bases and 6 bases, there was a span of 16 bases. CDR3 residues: CASSVGAGGPSEQYF. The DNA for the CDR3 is TGTGCCAGCAGCGTAGGAGCCGGGGGGCCTAGCGAGCAGTACTTC. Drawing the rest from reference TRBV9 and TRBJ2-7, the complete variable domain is DSGVTQTPKHLITATGQRVTLRCSPRSGDLSVYWYQQSLDQGLQFLIQYYNGEERAKGNILERFSAQQFPDLHSELNLSSLELGDSALYFCASSVGAGGPSEQYFGPGTRLTVT.

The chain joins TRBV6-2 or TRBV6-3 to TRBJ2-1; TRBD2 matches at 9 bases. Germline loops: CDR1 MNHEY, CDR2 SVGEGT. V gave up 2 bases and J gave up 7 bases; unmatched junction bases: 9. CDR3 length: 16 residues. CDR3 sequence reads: CASSYVAGGPRNEQFF. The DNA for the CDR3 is TGTGCCAGCAGTTACGTCGCGGGAGGGCCTAGGAATGAGCAGTTCTTC.

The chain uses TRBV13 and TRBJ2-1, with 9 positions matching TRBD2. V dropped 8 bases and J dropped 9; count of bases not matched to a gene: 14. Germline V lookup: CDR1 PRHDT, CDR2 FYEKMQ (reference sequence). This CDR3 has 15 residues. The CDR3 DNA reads TGTGCCAGCTCGGTTGGGACTAGCCTATCGTCTGAGCAGTTCTTC. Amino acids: CASSVGTSLSSEQFF. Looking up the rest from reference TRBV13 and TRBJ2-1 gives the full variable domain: AAGVIQSPRHLIKEKRETATLKCYPIPRHDTVYWYQQGPGQDPQFLISFYEKMQSDKGSIPDRFSAQQFSDYHSELNMSSLELGDSALYFCASSVGTSLSSEQFFGPGTRLTVL.

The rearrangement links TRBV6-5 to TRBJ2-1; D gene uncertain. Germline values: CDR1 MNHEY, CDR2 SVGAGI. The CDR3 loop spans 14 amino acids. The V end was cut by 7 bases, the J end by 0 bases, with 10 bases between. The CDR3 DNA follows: TGTGCCAGCACGGCAGTGTCCTCCTACAATGAGCAGTTCTTC. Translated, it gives CASTAVSSYNEQFF.

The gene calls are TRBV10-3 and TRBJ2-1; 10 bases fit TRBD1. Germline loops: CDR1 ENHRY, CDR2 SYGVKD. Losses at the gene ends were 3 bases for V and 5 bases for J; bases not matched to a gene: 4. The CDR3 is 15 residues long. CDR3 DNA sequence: TGTGCCATCAGTGAATACGGGACAGGGGACAATGAGCAGTTCTTC. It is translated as CAISEYGTGDNEQFF.

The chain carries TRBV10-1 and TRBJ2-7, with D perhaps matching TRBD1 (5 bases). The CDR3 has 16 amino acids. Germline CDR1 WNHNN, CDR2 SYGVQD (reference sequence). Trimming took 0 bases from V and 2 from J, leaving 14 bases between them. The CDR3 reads CASSESRDRVTYEQYF. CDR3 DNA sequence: TGCGCCAGCAGTGAGTCGAGAGACAGAGTTACCTACGAGCAGTACTTC.

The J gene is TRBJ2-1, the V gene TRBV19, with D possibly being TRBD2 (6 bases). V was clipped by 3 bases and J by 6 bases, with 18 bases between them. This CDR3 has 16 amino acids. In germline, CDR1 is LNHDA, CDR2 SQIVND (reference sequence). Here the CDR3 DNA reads TGTGCCAGTAGTATTAGACAGAACGGGGGTGGCAATGAGCAGTTCTTC. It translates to CASSIRQNGGGNEQFF. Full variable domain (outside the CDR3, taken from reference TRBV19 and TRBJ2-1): DGGITQSPKYLFRKEGQNVTLSCEQNLNHDAMYWYRQDPGQGLRLIYYSQIVNDFQKGDIAEGYSVSREKKESFPLTVTSAQKNPTAFYLCASSIRQNGGGNEQFFGPGTRLTVL.

The CDR3 spells CASSDRTDTQYF. The CDR3 DNA follows: TGTGCCAGCAGCGACCGCACAGATACGCAGTATTTT. The V gene is TRBV7-3, the J gene TRBJ2-3, with D unresolved. V dropped 5 bases and J dropped 1 base, with 4 bases sitting between them. The germline V gene encodes CDR1 SGHTA and CDR2 FQGTGA. The CDR3 extends over 12 amino acids.

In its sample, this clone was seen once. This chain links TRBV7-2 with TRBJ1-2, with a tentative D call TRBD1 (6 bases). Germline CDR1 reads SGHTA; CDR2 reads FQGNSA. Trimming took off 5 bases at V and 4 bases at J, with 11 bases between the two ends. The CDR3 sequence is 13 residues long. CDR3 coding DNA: TGTGCCAGCAGCACCAGGGGAACCTATGGCTACACCTTC. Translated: CASSTRGTYGYTF.

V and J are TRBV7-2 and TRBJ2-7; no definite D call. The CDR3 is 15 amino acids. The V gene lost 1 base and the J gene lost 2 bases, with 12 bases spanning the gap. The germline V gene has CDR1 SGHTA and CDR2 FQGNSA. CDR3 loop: CASSLGLGSTYEQYV. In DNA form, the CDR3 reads TGTGCCAGCAGCTTAGGACTGGGTTCCACCTACGAGCAGTACGTC.